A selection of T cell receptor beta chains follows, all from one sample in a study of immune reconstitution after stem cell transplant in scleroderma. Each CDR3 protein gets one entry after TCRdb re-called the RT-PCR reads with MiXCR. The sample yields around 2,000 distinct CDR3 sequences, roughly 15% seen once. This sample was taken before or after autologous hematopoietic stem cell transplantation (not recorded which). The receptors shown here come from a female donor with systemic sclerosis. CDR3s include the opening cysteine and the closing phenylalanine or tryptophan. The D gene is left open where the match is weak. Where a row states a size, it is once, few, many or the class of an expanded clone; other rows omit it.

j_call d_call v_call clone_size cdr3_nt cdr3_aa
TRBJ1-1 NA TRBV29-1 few TGCAGCGTCCGCAGGAACACTGAAGCTTTCTTT CSVRRNTEAFF
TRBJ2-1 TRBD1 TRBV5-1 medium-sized TGCGCCAGCAACTCGGCGGGGACAGGGGTTTGGGAGCAGTTCTTC CASNSAGTGVWEQFF
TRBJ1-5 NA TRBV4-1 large TGCGCCAGCAGCCAGGGAGAAAATAGCAATCAGCCCCAGCATTTT CASSQGENSNQPQHF
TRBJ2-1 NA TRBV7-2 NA TGTGCCAGCAGCCGCCTGCGGGACTACAATGAGCAGTTCTTC CASSRLRDYNEQFF
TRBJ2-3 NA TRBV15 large TGTGCCACCAGCAGCGCAGGAGATACGCAGTATTTT CATSSAGDTQYF
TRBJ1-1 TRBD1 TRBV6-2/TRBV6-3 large TGTGCCAGCACCCTACGGGGACAGAGTGAAGCTTTCTTT CASTLRGQSEAFF
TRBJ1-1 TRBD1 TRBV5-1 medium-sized TGCGCCAGCAGCTTGGGCCTGACAGGGGGCGACGACACTGAAGCTTTCTTT CASSLGLTGGDDTEAFF
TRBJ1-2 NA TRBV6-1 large TGTGCCAGCATTGGAGGAGGTAATCATGGCTACACCTTC CASIGGGNHGYTF
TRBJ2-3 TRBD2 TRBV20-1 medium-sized TGCAGTGCTAGTGCTAGCGGGGTAATAGATACGCAGTATTTT CSASASGVIDTQYF
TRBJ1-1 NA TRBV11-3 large TGTGCCAGCAGCTTTCAGGTTAACACTGAAGCTTTCTTT CASSFQVNTEAFF
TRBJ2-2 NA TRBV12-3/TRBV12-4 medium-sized TGTGCCAGCAGTTTGAACGGGGAGCTGTTTTTT CASSLNGELFF
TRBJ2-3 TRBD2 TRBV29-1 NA TGCAGCGTCAAAGCTAGCGGGGGCACAGATACGCAGTATTTT CSVKASGGTDTQYF
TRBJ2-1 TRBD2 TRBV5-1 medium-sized TGCGCCAGCAGCCACGGACTAGCGGCAATCAATGAGCAGTTCTTC CASSHGLAAINEQFF
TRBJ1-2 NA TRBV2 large TGTGCCAGCAGCGAAGATCTTTTGGTTAGTGGCTACACCTTC CASSEDLLVSGYTF
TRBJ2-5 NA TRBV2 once TGTGCCAGCCCAACGGGGGATCAAGAGACCCAGTACTTC CASPTGDQETQYF
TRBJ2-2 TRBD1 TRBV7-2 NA TGTGCCAGCCTAAGGGACAGGCGTTCCACCGGGGAGCTGTTTTTT CASLRDRRSTGELFF
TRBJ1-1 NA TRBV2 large TGTGCCAGCACCCTTGGACTGTTGAACACTGAAGCTTTCTTT CASTLGLLNTEAFF